Following are 26 T cell receptor beta chains from one sample sequenced in a study of cytomegalovirus exposure and HLA in healthy donors. PCR amplification relied on 60 Vbeta primers (plus 13 Jbeta primers). Sequenced by immunoSEQ multiplex PCR; TCRdb stores in-frame clones only, minus some. Its clone listing holds about 53,000 clones. The material sequenced was PBMCs. The source is a young man in good health and CMV-seropositive.

The chain is built from TRBV6-5 and TRBJ1-6; D is unresolved. The CDR3 is made up of 15 amino acids. The V gene's germline CDR1 is MNHEY and CDR2 SVGAGI. Trimming removed 0 bases at V and 7 bases at J, with 10 bases between. Written as DNA, the CDR3 is TGTGCCAGCAGTTACTCGAGGGATAGGAATTCACCCCTCCACTTT. Protein sequence: CASSYSRDRNSPLHF.

This chain connects TRBV29-1 to TRBJ1-2, with 10 bases matching TRBD1. Looked up from germline, CDR1 is SQVTM and CDR2 is ANQGSEA. Losses at the gene ends were 0 bases for V and 8 bases for J; bases not matched to a gene: 6. The CDR3 is 14 residues long. The CDR3 is CSVEEGTGVRGYTF. In DNA form, the CDR3 reads TGCAGCGTTGAAGAGGGGACAGGGGTGCGAGGCTACACCTTC.

The chain couples TRBV21-1 to TRBJ1-5; the listed D gene, TRBD1, was not tested against the DNA. TRBV21-1 is deemed a pseudogene. The length of the CDR3 is 20 residues. The CDR3 nucleotides are TGTGCCAGCAGCAAAATGGTCCCCCTAAGACAGGCAGTGAACAATCAGCCCCAGCATTTT. Its translation is CASSKMVPLRQAVNNQPQHF.

The rearrangement links TRBV7-8 to TRBJ2-5; 8 bases line up with TRBD1. Germline V gene lookup returns CDR1 SGHVS and CDR2 FQNEAQ. The CDR3 spans 14 residues. The ends lost 1 base at V and 4 bases at J; junction bases unmatched: 2. The chain's CDR3 is CASSLGQGPETQYF. The CDR3 DNA is TGTGCCAGCAGCTTAGGACAGGGGCCAGAGACCCAGTACTTC.

The V call is TRBV4-1, the J call TRBJ2-7; possibly TRBD1 for D (5 bases). Trimming took off 1 base at V and 0 bases at J, with 10 bases between the two ends. The CDR3 extends over 15 amino acids. Germline assignment: CDR1 MGHRA and CDR2 YSYEKL. The CDR3 sequence is CASSQADISSYEQYF. As DNA, the CDR3 is TGCGCCAGCAGCCAAGCGGACATTAGCTCCTACGAGCAGTACTTC.

The rearrangement joins TRBV19 to TRBJ2-1, with 8 bases that match TRBD2. This CDR3 has 14 residues. Per the germline V gene, CDR1 is LNHDA and CDR2 is SQIVND (reference sequence). With V trimmed by 5 bases and J by 7 bases, 7 bases remained unmatched. The CDR3, as DNA: TGTGCCAGTAGTTGGCCGGGAGGGGGTAATGAGCAGTTCTTC. Its translation is CASSWPGGGNEQFF. Full variable domain (outside the CDR3, taken from reference TRBV19 and TRBJ2-1): DGGITQSPKYLFRKEGQNVTLSCEQNLNHDAMYWYRQDPGQGLRLIYYSQIVNDFQKGDIAEGYSVSREKKESFPLTVTSAQKNPTAFYLCASSWPGGGNEQFFGPGTRLTVL.

V gene TRBV11-3 combines with J gene TRBJ2-7, with 15 bases identical to TRBD2. The V and J ends lost 5 bases and 9 bases, in that order; junction bases with no gene match: 8. This CDR3 is 15 amino acids long. The germline V gene encodes CDR1 SGHNT and CDR2 YENEEA. The CDR3 sequence: CASSTSGGLAGGQYF. The CDR3 DNA follows: TGTGCCAGCAGCACCTCTGGGGGACTAGCGGGAGGGCAGTACTTC.

The chain uses TRBV6-1 and TRBJ2-6; D is possibly TRBD1 (5 bases). The CDR3 runs to 15 residues. The germline gives CDR1 MNHNS, CDR2 SASEGT. With 3 bases removed from V and 0 bases from J, the gap between germline ends came to 6 bases. The CDR3 loop is CASSEDNSGANVLTF. The CDR3 DNA follows: TGTGCCAGCAGTGAGGACAACTCTGGGGCCAACGTCCTGACTTTC.

This chain joins TRBV9 and TRBJ2-7; weak D call: TRBD2 (5 bases). The CDR3 loop spans 14 amino acids. Per the germline V gene, CDR1 is SGDLS and CDR2 is YYNGEE. The ends were cut back, 0 bases at V and 6 bases at J, with 13 bases in the middle. This chain's CDR3 is CASSVGGSGFEQYF. The CDR3 DNA follows: TGTGCCAGCAGCGTAGGAGGGAGTGGGTTCGAGCAGTACTTC.

The J gene is TRBJ2-4, the V gene TRBV4-1; 12 bases are a match to TRBD2. The V and J ends lost 4 bases and 6 bases, in that order; junction bases with no gene match: 4. Germline-derived CDR1 and CDR2 are MGHRA and YSYEKL. This CDR3 has 15 amino acids. The CDR3 region is CASSRTSGERNIQYF. The CDR3 coding sequence is TGCGCCAGCAGCCGGACTAGCGGGGAGCGAAACATTCAGTACTTC.

The chain joins TRBV7-6 to TRBJ2-7; D may be TRBD2 (5 bases). The CDR3 totals 11 residues. Trimming removed 4 bases from V and 5 bases from J, with 6 bases in between. Germline CDR1 reads SGHVS; CDR2 reads FNYEAQ. CDR3 amino acids: CASSSEDEQYF. DNA of the CDR3: TGTGCCAGCAGCTCGGAGGACGAGCAGTACTTC.

The chain links TRBV7-3 to TRBJ2-7; D might be TRBD2 (7 bases). V lost 2 bases to trimming and J lost 1 base, with 9 bases between them. The CDR3 is made up of 14 amino acids. Germline V gives CDR1 SGHTA, CDR2 FQGTGA. The CDR3 nucleotides are TGTGCCAGCAGCTTAGGGGGGGCTTCCTACGAGCAGTACTTC. Amino acids: CASSLGGASYEQYF.

The chain is built from TRBV11-3 and TRBJ2-5, with 12 bases aligning to TRBD2. The J call may be faulty, since TRBJ2-7 better matches the DNA end. The germline CDR1 and CDR2 sequences are SGHNT and YENEEA. The CDR3 covers 15 residues. The CDR3, as DNA: TGTGCCAGCAGCCCAGGACTAGCGGGGCCATACGAGCAGTACTTC. Its protein is CASSPGLAGPYEQYF.

V gene TRBV30 combines with J gene TRBJ1-2; D is perhaps TRBD1 (5 bases). In germline, CDR1 is GTSNPN, CDR2 SVGIG (reference sequence). Trimming cost V 8 bases and J 5 bases, with 18 bases left between them. The CDR3 is made up of 13 amino acids. As DNA, the CDR3 is TGTGCCCGGCGGTCCGCGGGACTTTATGGCTACACCTTC. It is translated as CARRSAGLYGYTF. The complete variable domain, with remaining parts taken from reference TRBV30 and TRBJ1-2, reads SQTIHQWPATLVQPVGSPLSLECTVEGTSNPNLYWYRQAAGRGLQLLFYSVGIGQISSEVPQNLSASRPQDRQFILSSKKLLLSDSGFYLCARRSAGLYGYTFGSGTRLTVV.

J is TRBJ2-2 and V is TRBV28; 9 bases are a match to TRBD2. J lost 7 bases, V lost 5 bases, and 8 bases had no gene match. The CDR3 is made up of 15 amino acids. Germline-derived CDR1 and CDR2 are MDHEN and SYDVKM. The CDR3: CASSGLANSGGELFF. Written as DNA, the CDR3 is TGTGCCAGCAGTGGACTAGCGAATTCTGGCGGGGAGCTGTTTTTT.

The gene calls are TRBV27 and TRBJ1-1; 7 bases fit TRBD1. V was pared by 4 bases and J by 5 bases, with 10 bases of the junction left unmatched. The germline CDR1 and CDR2 sequences are MNHEY and SMNVEV (reference sequence). The CDR3 is made up of 15 amino acids. The DNA of the CDR3 is TGTGCCAGCAGTTGGGCGACAGGGTCGGCGACTGAAGCTTTCTTT. Its translation: CASSWATGSATEAFF.

The gene calls are TRBV27 and TRBJ2-7, with 10 bases lining up with TRBD2. This CDR3 is built from 16 residues. CDR1 and CDR2 (germline): MNHEY, SMNVEV (reference sequence). V shed 4 bases, J shed 2 bases, and the junction held 8 bases outside the gene matches. The CDR3 is CASSSPTSGFAYEQYF. For the CDR3, the DNA is TGTGCCAGCAGTTCCCCGACTAGCGGGTTCGCCTACGAGCAGTACTTC.

The rearrangement joins TRBV2 to TRBJ1-2, with unresolved D. Trimming cost V 5 bases and J 3 bases, with 10 bases left between them. This CDR3 spans 13 amino acids. The germline gives CDR1 SNHLY, CDR2 FYNNEI. CDR3 loop: CASSSDRDYGYTF. CDR3 bases: TGTGCCAGCAGTTCCGACCGGGACTATGGCTACACCTTC.

This chain connects TRBV7-6 to TRBJ2-7; TRBD2 might be the D (6 bases). With 5 bases removed from V and 0 bases from J, the gap between germline ends came to 14 bases. The CDR3 loop spans 15 amino acids. Germline CDR1 reads SGHVS; CDR2 reads FNYEAQ. The CDR3 coding sequence is TGTGCCAGCAGCACTGGGACTCGAGACTCCTACGAGCAGTACTTC. This sequence encodes CASSTGTRDSYEQYF.

The chain employs TRBV28 and TRBJ2-7; D remains unclear. V was clipped by 8 bases and J by 0 bases, with 8 bases between them. The CDR3 loop spans 12 amino acids. The germline V gene has CDR1 MDHEN and CDR2 SYDVKM. CDR3 sequence (DNA): TGTGCCAGCGGCTCAGGCTCCTACGAGCAGTACTTC. Protein product: CASGSGSYEQYF.

V gene TRBV25-1 combines with J gene TRBJ2-1, with unresolved D. V was clipped by 3 bases and J by 4 bases, with 16 bases between them. CDR1 is MGHDK and CDR2 is SYGVNS in the germline V gene. The CDR3 sequence is 16 residues long. The CDR3 loop is CASSESLKSIYNEQFF. In nucleotides, the CDR3 is TGTGCCAGCAGTGAGTCACTTAAGTCCATTTACAATGAGCAGTTCTTC.

The genes are TRBV30 and TRBJ2-7; 8 nucleotides line up with TRBD2. The CDR3 is 17 amino acids. V shed 1 base and J 0 bases; nucleotides not matched to a gene: 11. Germline V lookup: CDR1 GTSNPN, CDR2 SVGIG (reference sequence). CDR3 sequence (DNA): TGTGCCTGGAGTGATGGGACTAGTCCACTCCACTCCTACGAGCAGTACTTC. Translating it yields CAWSDGTSPLHSYEQYF.

This chain uses TRBV6-4 with TRBJ2-3; 8 bases agree with TRBD1. Per the germline V gene, CDR1 is MRHNA and CDR2 is SNTAGT. The V gene end was trimmed by 0 bases and the J gene end by 4 bases; junction bases not matched to a gene: 3. The CDR3 runs to 15 residues. The CDR3 loop reads CASSDSGQGPDTQYF. As DNA, the CDR3 is TGTGCCAGCAGTGACTCAGGACAGGGTCCAGATACGCAGTATTTT.

The chain couples TRBV29-1 to TRBJ2-7; tentatively, D is TRBD1 (7 bases). CDR3 length equals 16 residues. V shed 4 bases and J shed 0 bases, with 19 bases lying between them. Germline CDR1 reads SQVTM; CDR2 reads ANQGSEA. CDR3 DNA: TGCAGCGTTGGACAGGGCTACGCGGGGCACTCCTACGAGCAGTACTTC. It translates to CSVGQGYAGHSYEQYF.

The chain combines TRBV2 with TRBJ2-7; TRBD2 matches at 9 bases. Germline loops: CDR1 SNHLY, CDR2 FYNNEI. Losses at the gene ends were 7 bases for V and 4 bases for J; bases not matched to a gene: 5. There are 13 residues in the CDR3. The CDR3 DNA sequence: TGTGCCAGCACTCCCGCGGGAGGGTACGAGCAGTACTTC. Protein product: CASTPAGGYEQYF.

The chain carries TRBV21-1 and TRBJ1-6; the DNA was not used to check the table's D call, TRBD1. TRBV21-1 is a listed pseudogene. The CDR3 length is 15 residues. The CDR3 sequence is CASSKVGTANSPLHF. CDR3 DNA sequence: TGTGCCAGCAGCAAAGTAGGGACAGCCAATTCACCCCTCCACTTT.